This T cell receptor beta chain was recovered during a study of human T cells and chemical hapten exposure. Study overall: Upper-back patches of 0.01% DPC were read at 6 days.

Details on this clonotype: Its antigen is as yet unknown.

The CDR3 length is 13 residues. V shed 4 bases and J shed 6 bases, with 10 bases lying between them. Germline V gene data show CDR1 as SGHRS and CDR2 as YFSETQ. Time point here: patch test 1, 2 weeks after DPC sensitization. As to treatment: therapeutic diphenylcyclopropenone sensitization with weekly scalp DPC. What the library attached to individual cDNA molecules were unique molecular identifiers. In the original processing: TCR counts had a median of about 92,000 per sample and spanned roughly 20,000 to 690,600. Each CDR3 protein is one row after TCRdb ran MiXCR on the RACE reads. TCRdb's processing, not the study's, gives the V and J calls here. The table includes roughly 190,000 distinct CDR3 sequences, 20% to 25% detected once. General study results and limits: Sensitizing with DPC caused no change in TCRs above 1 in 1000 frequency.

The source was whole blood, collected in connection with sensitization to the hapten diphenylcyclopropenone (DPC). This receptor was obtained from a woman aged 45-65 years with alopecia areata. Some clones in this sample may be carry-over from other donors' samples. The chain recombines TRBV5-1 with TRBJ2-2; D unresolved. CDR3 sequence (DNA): TGCGCCAGCAGCAACGCCGGGCCCGGGGAGCTGTTTTTT. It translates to CASSNAGPGELFF.